This passage covers 22 T cell receptor beta chains from one sample sequenced in a study of blood T cell repertoires in COVID-19. Profiling relied on immunoSEQ multiplex PCR, and the TCRdb table lists in-frame clones only, not all of them. The data contain approximately 90,000 clones, roughly 80% of them singletons. Input material: peripheral blood. These receptors were collected from a human donor in a cohort sampled during active COVID-19.

The V call is TRBV7-2, the J call TRBJ1-4; the D is unclear. The CDR3 spans 14 residues. Germline V lookup: CDR1 SGHTA, CDR2 FQGNSA. The germline V and J ends were trimmed by 4 bases and 4 bases, with 10 bases remaining between them. This chain's CDR3 is CASSWANINEKLFF. In DNA form, the CDR3 reads TGTGCCAGCAGCTGGGCAAACATTAATGAAAAACTGTTTTTT.

The chain links TRBV20-1 to TRBJ2-7; 10 bases line up with TRBD1. V trimming: 3 bases; J trimming: 0 bases; junction bases outside the gene matches: 11. This CDR3 spans 17 amino acids. CDR1 and CDR2 (germline): DFQATT, SNEGSKA (reference sequence). CDR3 region: CSASSGQGLPLSYEQYF. The CDR3 coding sequence is TGCAGTGCTAGTTCGGGACAGGGGTTGCCTCTCTCCTACGAGCAGTACTTC.

V usage is TRBV5-4 and J usage is TRBJ1-2, with D perhaps TRBD1 (6 bases). Germline values: CDR1 SGHNT, CDR2 YYREEE (reference sequence). The CDR3 extends over 16 amino acids. Trimming removed 3 bases from V and 4 bases from J, with 19 bases in between. The CDR3: CASSSAYREGGYGYTF. The CDR3 nucleotides are TGTGCCAGCAGCTCCGCCTACAGGGAAGGAGGCTATGGCTACACCTTC.

For the CDR3, the DNA is TGTGCCAGTAGTATAAGGGGACAGGTAGCTGGCTACACCTTC. The encoded protein is CASSIRGQVAGYTF. The V and J genes are TRBV19 and TRBJ1-2; 8 bases line up with TRBD1. The CDR3 is made up of 14 amino acids. Trimming at V came to 2 bases and at J to 7 bases, leaving 6 bases not matched to a gene. Germline loops: CDR1 LNHDA, CDR2 SQIVND (reference sequence).

The gene calls are TRBV9 and TRBJ2-2; TRBD2 aligns across 7 bases. This CDR3 spans 15 amino acids. J was trimmed by 5 bases and V by 0 bases; bases with no gene match: 4. CDR1 is SGDLS, CDR2 YYNGEE, per germline. The CDR3 reads CASSVGGSRTGELFF. In nucleotides, the CDR3 is TGTGCCAGCAGCGTAGGCGGGAGTCGTACCGGGGAGCTGTTTTTT.

This chain uses TRBV3-1 (or the pseudogene TRBV3-2) with TRBJ1-1; 7 bases are shared with TRBD1. The CDR3 consists of 13 residues. V lost 2 bases to trimming and J lost 5 bases; unmatched junction nucleotides: 2. CDR1 is LGHDT, CDR2 YNNKEL, per germline (reference sequence). This CDR3 is CASSQTGDTEAFF. CDR3 coding DNA: TGTGCCAGCAGCCAAACAGGGGATACTGAAGCTTTCTTT.

This sequence joins TRBV6-5 and TRBJ2-5, with a tentative D call TRBD2 (6 bases). Trimming took off 7 bases at V and 2 bases at J, with 14 bases between the two ends. Germline V gives CDR1 MNHEY, CDR2 SVGAGI. This CDR3 region has 14 residues. The CDR3 reads CASNQRATQETQYF. In nucleotides, the CDR3 is TGTGCCAGCAACCAGCGGGCTACTCAAGAGACCCAGTACTTC.

The chain is built from TRBV29-1 and TRBJ1-2, with TRBD1 identical over 12 bases. The length of the CDR3 is 14 residues. J was trimmed by 7 bases and V by 7 bases; bases with no gene match: 10. Germline lookup yields CDR1 SQVTM and CDR2 ANQGSEA. CDR3 nucleotides: TGCAGCGCAAGCCCCGGGACAGGGGGCAGTGGCTACACCTTC. Translating it yields CSASPGTGGSGYTF.

This clone occurred once. The chain recombines TRBV5-6 with TRBJ2-6; no firm D call. This CDR3 has 14 residues. Germline V lookup: CDR1 SGHDT, CDR2 YYEEEE. V lost 1 base to trimming and J lost 0 bases, with 2 bases between them. The CDR3 DNA follows: TGTGCCAGCAGCTTGCTCTCTGGGGCCAACGTCCTGACTTTC. As protein: CASSLLSGANVLTF.

The chain links TRBV7-2 to TRBJ2-3; D might be TRBD2 (5 bases). Germline lookup yields CDR1 SGHTA and CDR2 FQGNSA. V was clipped by 5 bases and J by 6 bases, with 21 bases between them. This CDR3 region has 16 residues. For the CDR3, the DNA is TGTGCCAGCAGCCTCGGACTGCCGAGGATATCGGATACGCAGTATTTT. It is translated as CASSLGLPRISDTQYF.

CDR3 region: CASSSTGSSGRVTDTQYF. The CDR3, as DNA: TGTGCCAGCAGCTCCACGGGGTCTAGCGGGAGGGTCACAGATACGCAGTATTTT. The chain uses TRBV7-2 and TRBJ2-3, with TRBD2 matching 12 bases. The V segment lost 4 bases and the J segment 2 bases; nucleotides outside the gene matches: 10. This CDR3 is 18 amino acids long. Germline V gene sequence: CDR1 SGHTA, CDR2 FQGNSA.

This sequence joins TRBV10-3 and TRBJ2-7; 10 positions match TRBD1. The CDR3 is 14 residues long. Germline V gene data show CDR1 as ENHRY and CDR2 as SYGVKD. The junction had 8 bases not matched to a gene; V was cut back by 8 bases and J by 4 bases. The CDR3 sequence: CAIRGTGVVYEQYF. The CDR3 DNA is TGTGCCATCCGAGGGACAGGGGTTGTTTACGAGCAGTACTTC.

The chain has TRBV14 and TRBJ2-7; 10 nucleotides agree with TRBD2. Germline-derived CDR1 and CDR2 are SGHDN and FVKESK. The trim removed 0 bases at V and 3 bases at J, leaving 17 bases unmatched. This CDR3 contains 20 residues. DNA for the CDR3: TGTGCCAGCAGCCAAGATCTGGCAGGGGTAGCGGGAGGTTTAATCTACGAGCAGTACTTC. It translates to CASSQDLAGVAGGLIYEQYF.

With respect to this clone: Mismatch with germline at one junction end may stem from a read error. The J gene is TRBJ2-3, the V gene TRBV7-7; TRBD1 might be the D (5 bases). The CDR3 loop spans 12 amino acids. Germline V gene sequence: CDR1 SSHAT, CDR2 FNYEAQ (reference sequence). For the CDR3, the DNA is TGTGCTAGCAGCCCCGACAGAAATACGCAGTATTTT. This codes for CASSPDRNTQYF.

This sequence joins TRBV11-3 and TRBJ2-1; TRBD1 might be the D (5 bases). Germline CDR1 reads SGHNT; CDR2 reads YENEEA. The V end lost 0 bases, the J end lost 6 bases, and 9 bases lay between the germline ends. The CDR3 loop spans 14 amino acids. The CDR3 region is CASSLDPGPNEQFF. In nucleotides, the CDR3 is TGTGCCAGCAGCTTAGATCCAGGGCCCAATGAGCAGTTCTTC.

This rearrangement joins TRBV10-3 to TRBJ2-7; 10 nucleotides agree with TRBD1. Germline trimming cut 0 bases from V and 7 bases from J; bases unmatched to any gene: 9. Germline V CDR1 and CDR2: ENHRY, SYGVKD. This CDR3 has 16 amino acids. The CDR3, as DNA: TGTGCCATCAGTGAGTCGCTCGGACAGGGGGTTAGGGAGCAGTACTTC. Amino acids: CAISESLGQGVREQYF.

V is TRBV5-1 and J is TRBJ1-1; D call uncertain. Germline CDR1 reads SGHRS; CDR2 reads YFSETQ. The CDR3 sequence is 13 residues long. The V gene lost 7 bases and the J gene lost 0 bases, with 10 bases spanning the gap. CDR3 loop: CASGPRVNTEAFF. As DNA, the CDR3 is TGCGCCAGCGGCCCTAGAGTGAACACTGAAGCTTTCTTT.

The chain couples TRBV7-3 to TRBJ2-2; a possible D gene is TRBD2 (5 bases). Trimming left V 2 bases short and J 7 bases short, with 8 bases between. From germline, CDR1 is SGHTA and CDR2 FQGTGA. This CDR3 has 13 residues. CDR3: CASSLLRDGELFF. DNA for the CDR3: TGTGCCAGCAGCTTACTCCGGGACGGGGAGCTGTTTTTT.

This clone was seen only once. The genes are TRBV6-6 and TRBJ2-1; 7 bases line up with TRBD2. Germline V lookup: CDR1 MNHNY, CDR2 SVGAGI (reference sequence). V shed 5 bases, J shed 9 bases, and the junction held 10 bases outside the gene matches. This CDR3 region has 14 residues. The CDR3 sequence: CASSPGREWGEQFF. CDR3 coding DNA: TGTGCCAGCAGTCCGGGGCGGGAGTGGGGTGAGCAGTTCTTC.

V gene TRBV3-1 (or the pseudogene TRBV3-2) combines with J gene TRBJ1-3, with D perhaps TRBD1 (6 bases). With 7 bases removed from V and 0 bases from J, the gap between germline ends came to 22 bases. The CDR3 is made up of 18 amino acids. Germline V lookup: CDR1 LGHDT, CDR2 YNNKEL (reference sequence). For the CDR3, the DNA is TGTGCCAGCACCCCAATAGGACAGAACCGATTCTCTGGAAACACCATATATTTT. Translation: CASTPIGQNRFSGNTIYF.

The CDR3 DNA reads TGTGCCAGCAGCTTTGTGTCGGGGGACACCGGGGAGCTGTTTTTT. Translated, it gives CASSFVSGDTGELFF. The chain employs TRBV7-2 and TRBJ2-2; TRBD2 might be the D (6 bases). V shed 3 bases and J shed 3 bases, with 11 bases lying between them. Germline values: CDR1 SGHTA, CDR2 FQGNSA. CDR3 length: 15 residues.

This chain joins TRBV27 and TRBJ1-3; 7 bases are shared with TRBD1. Germline V gives CDR1 MNHEY, CDR2 SMNVEV (reference sequence). This CDR3 has 16 amino acids. Germline trimming cut 5 bases from V and 0 bases from J; bases unmatched to any gene: 7. The CDR3 region is CASSPWTGDSGNTIYF. CDR3 DNA: TGTGCCAGCAGTCCATGGACAGGCGACTCTGGAAACACCATATATTTT.